These T cell receptor beta chains were read from a single sample in a study of OX40 agonist ivuxolimab in advanced cancers. Repertoires were generated with immunoSEQ multiplex PCR, while TCRdb's copy carries only in-frame clones and drops some. The table shows about 57,000 clones, with around 86% occurring only once. Source: CD4+ or CD8+ T cells sorted from blood, taken in a trial of the OX40 agonist ivuxolimab. The source of these receptors is an adult with an advanced solid tumor such as melanoma, head and neck, liver or kidney cancer. Each CDR3 is given with its conserved first and last residue. D genes are given only for firm matches. Rows may omit the clone size; those that give it use once, few, many or a size class.

d_call	cdr3_length	clone_size	v_call	j_call	cdr3_aa	cdr3_nt
NA	12	NA	TRBV29-1	TRBJ1-2	CSVEGQSYGYTF	TGCAGCGTTGAAGGGCAGAGCTATGGCTACACCTTC
NA	15	NA	TRBV2	TRBJ1-4	CASSEGGRGGEKLFF	TGTGCCAGCAGTGAAGGGGGCAGGGGAGGTGAAAAACTGTTTTTT
TRBD1	14	few	TRBV5-5	TRBJ1-5	CASSNPDRDQPQHF	TGTGCCAGCAGCAACCCTGACAGGGATCAGCCCCAGCATTTT
TRBD2	18	NA	TRBV9	TRBJ2-3	CASSVDAPGGSNTDTQYF	TGTGCCAGCAGCGTCGACGCCCCTGGCGGGAGTAACACAGATACGCAGTATTTT
TRBD2	16	NA	TRBV19	TRBJ2-1	CASSKGLAGIYNEQFF	TGTGCCAGTAGTAAAGGACTAGCGGGGATATACAATGAGCAGTTCTTC
TRBD1	16	NA	TRBV7-2	TRBJ2-2	CASSVDRAADTGELFF	TGTGCCAGCAGCGTAGACAGGGCGGCGGACACCGGGGAGCTGTTTTTT
TRBD2	12	few	TRBV9	TRBJ2-1	CASSVLAGEQFF	TGTGCCAGCAGCGTACTAGCGGGTGAGCAGTTCTTC
TRBD2	14	NA	TRBV9	TRBJ2-5	CASSAGTSGAPKYF	TGTGCCAGCAGCGCCGGGACTAGCGGGGCCCCGAAGTACTTC
NA	14	NA	TRBV5-6	TRBJ1-4	CASSRRGINEKLFF	TGTGCCAGCAGCCGACGGGGGATCAATGAAAAACTGTTTTTT
NA	17	NA	TRBV6-1	TRBJ1-1	CASSEGLRQGRVNEAFF	TGTGCCAGCAGTGAAGGACTCAGGCAGGGGAGGGTCAATGAAGCTTTCTTT
NA	14	few	TRBV7-7	TRBJ2-1	CASSLGDGHNEQFF	TGTGCTAGCAGCTTGGGGGACGGTCACAATGAGCAGTTCTTC
NA	15	NA	TRBV4-1	TRBJ2-7	CASSQPGAGTYEQYF	TGCGCCAGCAGCCAACCAGGGGCTGGAACCTACGAGCAGTACTTC
TRBD1	16	few	TRBV30	TRBJ2-7	CAWSALGDRGGYEQYF	TGTGCCTGGAGTGCCCTGGGGGACAGGGGCGGCTACGAGCAGTACTTC
NA	13	NA	TRBV7-9	TRBJ2-1	CASSFCQDCEQFF	TGTGCCAGCAGCTTTTGTCAGGACTGTGAGCAGTTCTTC
TRBD2	15	NA	TRBV5-4	TRBJ2-7	CASSPRLAGEGEQYF	TGTGCCAGCAGCCCCAGACTAGCGGGAGAAGGCGAGCAGTACTTC